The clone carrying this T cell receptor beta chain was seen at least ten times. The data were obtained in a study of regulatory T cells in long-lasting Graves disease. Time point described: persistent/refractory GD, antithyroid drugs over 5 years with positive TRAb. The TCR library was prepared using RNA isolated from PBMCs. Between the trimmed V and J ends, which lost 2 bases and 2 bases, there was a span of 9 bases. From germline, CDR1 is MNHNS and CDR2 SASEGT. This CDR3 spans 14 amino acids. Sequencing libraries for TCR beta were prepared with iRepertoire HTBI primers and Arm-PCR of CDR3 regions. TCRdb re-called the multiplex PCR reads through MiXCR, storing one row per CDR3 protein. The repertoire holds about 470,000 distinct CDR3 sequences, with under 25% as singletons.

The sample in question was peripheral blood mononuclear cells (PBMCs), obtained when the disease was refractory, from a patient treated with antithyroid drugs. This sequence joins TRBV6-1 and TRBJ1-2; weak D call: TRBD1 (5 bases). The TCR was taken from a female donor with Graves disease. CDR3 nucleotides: TGTGCCAGCAGTGAAATAAGGGGAAACTATGGCTACACCTTC. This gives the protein CASSEIRGNYGYTF.